This record concerns one TCR beta chain sequence. Its antigen is unidentified. This sample was taken from a study of cytomegalovirus exposure and HLA in healthy donors. General study results and limits: The study listed approximately 160 cytomegalovirus-associated TCR beta chains.

Use of 60 Vbeta and 13 Jbeta primers characterized the PCR. The repertoire was sequenced with immunoSEQ multiplex PCR; TCRdb's copy has only in-frame clones and lacks some. The sample has 100,000 to 150,000 clones; roughly four fifths are singletons. The CDR3 spans 13 residues. V shed 3 bases and J shed 7 bases, with 13 bases lying between them. Germline CDR1 SGDLS, CDR2 YYNGEE. Sequenced sample: PBMCs. The source of this sequence is a woman in her thirties or forties in good health and CMV-seropositive. This chain uses TRBV9 with TRBJ1-2, with a weak D call TRBD1 (6 bases). The CDR3 region has the DNA TGTGCCAGCAGCGATCAGGGGCGAGGTGGCTACACCTTC. Translation: CASSDQGRGGYTF.